This entry lists 12 T cell receptor beta chains sequenced from one sample in a study of blood T cell repertoires in COVID-19. Sequenced by immunoSEQ multiplex PCR; TCRdb stores in-frame clones only, minus some. The sample consists of 180,000 or so clones, approximately 80% of them appearing once. Sample: PBMCs or T cells enriched from blood (not recorded which). These receptors all stem from a man aged 55 to 70 who had been exposed to COVID-19.

The V and J genes are TRBV15 and TRBJ1-5; 7 nucleotides align to TRBD1. V lost 4 bases, J lost 3 bases, and 6 bases stayed unmatched. The CDR3 consists of 15 residues. Germline assignment: CDR1 LNHNV and CDR2 YYDKDF (reference sequence). The CDR3 coding sequence is TGTGCCACCAGCACTAGGACAGGAATCAATCAGCCCCAGCATTTT. Its translation is CATSTRTGINQPQHF.

The chain joins TRBV5-4 to TRBJ2-2, with 9 nucleotides matching TRBD2. The V gene's germline CDR1 is SGHNT and CDR2 YYREEE (reference sequence). CDR3 length equals 17 residues. Trimming at V came to 0 bases and at J to 3 bases, leaving 6 bases not matched to a gene. CDR3: CASSLAAGGQDTGELFF. The CDR3, as DNA: TGTGCCAGCAGCTTGGCGGCGGGAGGGCAGGACACCGGGGAGCTGTTTTTT.

This chain links TRBV3-1 (or the pseudogene TRBV3-2) with TRBJ2-1, with TRBD2 identical over 13 bases. With 4 bases clipped from V and 7 bases from J, the junction kept 4 bases outside the gene matches. The length of the CDR3 is 15 residues. Germline CDR1 is LGHDT and CDR2 is YNNKEL (reference sequence). The CDR3 sequence is CASSLMTSGGNEQFF. The CDR3 DNA follows: TGTGCCAGCAGCCTGATGACTAGCGGGGGGAATGAGCAGTTCTTC.

Ten or more counts support this clone. The rearrangement uses TRBV19 and TRBJ2-2; TRBD1 is a possible D gene (6 bases). The V gene's germline CDR1 is LNHDA and CDR2 SQIVND (reference sequence). The CDR3 runs to 15 residues. The V end lost 6 bases, the J end lost 0 bases, and 11 bases lay between the germline ends. The DNA for the CDR3 is TGTGCCAGTAGATTAGACAGGTCGAACACCGGGGAGCTGTTTTTT. This gives the protein CASRLDRSNTGELFF.

V usage is TRBV15 and J usage is TRBJ2-7; TRBD1 aligns across 7 bases. With V trimmed by 4 bases and J by 0 bases, 9 bases remained unmatched. Germline values: CDR1 LNHNV, CDR2 YYDKDF (reference sequence). CDR3 size: 16 residues. Here the CDR3 reads CATSKADRASSYEQYF. The CDR3 DNA follows: TGTGCCACCAGCAAGGCTGACAGGGCAAGCTCCTACGAGCAGTACTTC.

The gene calls are TRBV12-3 or TRBV12-4 and TRBJ1-2, with a possible D match to TRBD1 (6 bases). The germline V and J ends were trimmed by 2 bases and 5 bases, with 9 bases remaining between them. The CDR3 length is 13 residues. The CDR3 loop reads CASSLQGRYGYTF. The CDR3 DNA is TGTGCCAGCAGTTTACAGGGGCGTTATGGCTACACCTTC.

J is TRBJ2-1 and V is TRBV24-1, with TRBD1 identical over 7 bases. This CDR3 is 16 amino acids long. With V trimmed by 4 bases and J by 4 bases, 9 bases remained unmatched. The germline V gene encodes CDR1 KGHDR and CDR2 SFDVKD. The CDR3 DNA sequence: TGTGCCACCAGTGACCCTACCCCACAGGGGTACAATGAGCAGTTCTTC. This sequence encodes CATSDPTPQGYNEQFF.

This chain links TRBV6-5 with TRBJ2-7; 11 positions match TRBD1. With 10 bases clipped from V and 7 bases from J, the junction kept 6 bases outside the gene matches. In germline, CDR1 is MNHEY, CDR2 SVGAGI. The length of the CDR3 is 12 residues. In DNA form, the CDR3 reads TGTGCCACCGGACAGGGGGCCGGAGAGCAGTACTTC. The encoded protein is CATGQGAGEQYF.

V usage is TRBV27 and J usage is TRBJ1-1; perhaps TRBD1 as D (6 bases). CDR1 is MNHEY and CDR2 is SMNVEV in the germline V gene (reference sequence). The V and J ends lost 4 bases and 3 bases respectively, with 15 bases between them. The CDR3 consists of 15 residues. The DNA for the CDR3 is TGTGCCAGCAGTTCCATACAGGGAGGGGACACTGAAGCTTTCTTT. Translation: CASSSIQGGDTEAFF.

The chain recombines TRBV24-1 with TRBJ2-5; D possibly corresponds to TRBD1 (6 bases). The CDR3 covers 15 residues. V lost 4 bases and J 5 bases, leaving 16 bases between the germline ends. The germline V gene has CDR1 KGHDR and CDR2 SFDVKD. In DNA form, the CDR3 reads TGTGCCACCAGTGAGATATCAGGGGCTCGGGAGACCCAGTACTTC. Its translation is CATSEISGARETQYF.

The chain links TRBV30 to TRBJ1-3, with D unclear. CDR3 size: 11 residues. Germline V CDR1 and CDR2: GTSNPN, SVGIG (reference sequence). The V gene lost 2 bases and the J gene lost 8 bases, with 7 bases spanning the gap. CDR3 sequence: CAWSFGDTIYF. CDR3 DNA sequence: TGTGCCTGGAGTTTCGGAGACACCATATATTTT.

This clone was counted a single time. The chain uses TRBV30 and TRBJ2-7; 11 bases match TRBD1. The CDR3 is 15 residues long. J was trimmed by 2 bases and V by 5 bases; bases with no gene match: 8. From germline, CDR1 is GTSNPN and CDR2 SVGIG (reference sequence). CDR3 nucleotides: TGTGCCTGGGGAATAGGACAGGGGGCTCCCTACGAGCAGTACTTC. This sequence encodes CAWGIGQGAPYEQYF.